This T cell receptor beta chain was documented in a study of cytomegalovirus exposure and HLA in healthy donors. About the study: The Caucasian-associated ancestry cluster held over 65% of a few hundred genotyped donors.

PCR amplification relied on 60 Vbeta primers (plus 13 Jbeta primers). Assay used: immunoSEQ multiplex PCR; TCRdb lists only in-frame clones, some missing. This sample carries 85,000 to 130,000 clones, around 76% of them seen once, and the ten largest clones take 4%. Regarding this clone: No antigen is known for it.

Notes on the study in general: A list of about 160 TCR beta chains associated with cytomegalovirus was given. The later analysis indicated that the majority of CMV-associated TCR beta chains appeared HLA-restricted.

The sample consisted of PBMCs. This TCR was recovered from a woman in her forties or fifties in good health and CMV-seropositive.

CDR3 residues: CAWSVLTGDSNQPQHF. CDR3 nucleotide sequence: TGTGCCTGGAGTGTTCTTACAGGGGATAGCAATCAGCCCCAGCATTTT. V and J are TRBV30 and TRBJ1-5, with 7 bases that match TRBD1. The germline V gene encodes CDR1 GTSNPN and CDR2 SVGIG (reference sequence). The CDR3 extends over 16 amino acids. The junction had 5 bases not matched to a gene; V was cut back by 0 bases and J by 0 bases.